Listed below are T cell receptor beta chains from one sample, sequenced in a study of T cell responses to AZD1222 COVID-19 vaccine. Sequencing was performed with immunoSEQ multiplex PCR; in TCRdb, only in-frame clones are kept and a portion is missing. The repertoire includes some 95,000 clones, 80% to 90% of them detected once, and approximately 6% sits in the top ten. The starting material was peripheral blood, obtained on day 0 of AZD1222 vaccination. Receptors were obtained from an adult in good health. Each CDR3 is given with its conserved first and last residue. Each record gives: clone size, D gene, J gene, V gene, CDR3 DNA, CDR3 protein. The D gene is left open where the match is weak. Clone size, where shown, is once, few, many, or a class for clones that have expanded.

clone_size: few
d_call: NA
j_call: TRBJ2-4
v_call: TRBV11-3
cdr3_nt: TGTGCCAGCAGCTTCGGGGCAAGAGCCAAAAACATTCAGTACTTC
cdr3_aa: CASSFGARAKNIQYF

clone_size: NA
d_call: TRBD1
j_call: TRBJ2-1
v_call: TRBV5-1
cdr3_nt: TGCGCCAGCAGCTTCGGACAGGGGAACTACAATGAGCAGTTCTTC
cdr3_aa: CASSFGQGNYNEQFF

clone_size: NA
d_call: TRBD1
j_call: TRBJ2-7
v_call: TRBV7-9
cdr3_nt: TGTGCCAGCAGCGCACCCGGGACAGTCGCCTACGAGCAGTACTTC
cdr3_aa: CASSAPGTVAYEQYF

clone_size: NA
d_call: NA
j_call: TRBJ2-7
v_call: TRBV24-1
cdr3_nt: TGTGCCACCAGTGATTTTGTGGGCCAGCAGTACTTC
cdr3_aa: CATSDFVGQQYF

clone_size: NA
d_call: NA
j_call: TRBJ1-2
v_call: TRBV3-1/TRBV3-2
cdr3_nt: TGTGCCAGCAGCCAAGATATTGCAGGGTACGGTGGCTACACCTTC
cdr3_aa: CASSQDIAGYGGYTF

clone_size: NA
d_call: NA
j_call: TRBJ2-7
v_call: TRBV19
cdr3_nt: TGTGCCAGTAGTACAGCCCCAACCTACGAGCAGTACTTC
cdr3_aa: CASSTAPTYEQYF

clone_size: NA
d_call: NA
j_call: TRBJ2-2
v_call: TRBV24-1
cdr3_nt: TGTGCCACCAGTCCGGGCCCACGAGGGCTCACCGGGGAGCTGTTTTTT
cdr3_aa: CATSPGPRGLTGELFF

clone_size: few
d_call: NA
j_call: TRBJ2-2
v_call: TRBV30
cdr3_nt: TGTGCCTGGATCGAGAGACCCGACACCGGGGAGCTGTTTTTT
cdr3_aa: CAWIERPDTGELFF

clone_size: NA
d_call: TRBD1
j_call: TRBJ2-2
v_call: TRBV6-9
cdr3_nt: TGTGCCAGCAGACTACCCAGGACAGGGGGCAACGGGGAGCTGTTTTTT
cdr3_aa: CASRLPRTGGNGELFF

clone_size: once
d_call: NA
j_call: TRBJ2-2
v_call: TRBV7-3
cdr3_nt: TGTGCCAGCAGCTTAACTACCGGCGGCACGATGAACACCGGGGAGCTGTTTTTT
cdr3_aa: CASSLTTGGTMNTGELFF

clone_size: NA
d_call: NA
j_call: TRBJ1-5
v_call: TRBV5-5
cdr3_nt: TGTGCCTCTGCCGGACGGGACAATCAGCCCCAGCATTTT
cdr3_aa: CASAGRDNQPQHF

clone_size: NA
d_call: TRBD2
j_call: TRBJ2-2
v_call: TRBV6-5
cdr3_nt: TGTGCCAGCAGTTACTCTACTAGCGGGGGAGTCGGGGAGCTGTTTTTT
cdr3_aa: CASSYSTSGGVGELFF

clone_size: NA
d_call: NA
j_call: TRBJ1-4
v_call: TRBV5-8
cdr3_nt: TGTGCCAGCAGCTTCCCAGGAGTTAATGAAAAACTGTTTTTT
cdr3_aa: CASSFPGVNEKLFF

clone_size: NA
d_call: TRBD1
j_call: TRBJ2-7
v_call: TRBV19
cdr3_nt: TGTGCCAGTAGTAGTCGGGGCCCGGGACAGGGCTCCTACGAGCAGTACTTC
cdr3_aa: CASSSRGPGQGSYEQYF

clone_size: NA
d_call: NA
j_call: TRBJ2-2
v_call: TRBV19
cdr3_nt: TGTGCCAGTCAGTCCTGGGTCGACGACACCGGGGAGCTGTTTTTT
cdr3_aa: CASQSWVDDTGELFF

clone_size: NA
d_call: TRBD2
j_call: TRBJ2-1
v_call: TRBV18
cdr3_nt: TGTGCCAGCTCACCAGCCCTAGCGGGAGGAGGGGTCAATGAGCAGTTCTTC
cdr3_aa: CASSPALAGGGVNEQFF

clone_size: NA
d_call: TRBD2
j_call: TRBJ2-7
v_call: TRBV7-2
cdr3_nt: TGTGCCAGCAGCTTAATGATGGGCGGGAGCCCCCTCGAGCAGTACTTC
cdr3_aa: CASSLMMGGSPLEQYF

clone_size: once
d_call: TRBD2
j_call: TRBJ2-1
v_call: TRBV4-2
cdr3_nt: TGTGCCAGCAGCCAATACTCTGAGGCGGGGGGGTCCTACAATGAGCAGTTCTTC
cdr3_aa: CASSQYSEAGGSYNEQFF

clone_size: NA
d_call: NA
j_call: TRBJ1-5
v_call: TRBV4-1
cdr3_nt: TGCGCCAGCAGCCAAGATTCAGGAAATCAGCCCCAGCATTTT
cdr3_aa: CASSQDSGNQPQHF

clone_size: NA
d_call: NA
j_call: TRBJ2-7
v_call: TRBV27
cdr3_nt: TGTGCCAGCAGTTTATCAGCCTTAACACTCTCCTACGAGCAGTACTTC
cdr3_aa: CASSLSALTLSYEQYF

clone_size: NA
d_call: TRBD1
j_call: TRBJ2-1
v_call: TRBV7-2
cdr3_nt: TGTGCCAGCAGCTTAGCGAAGGGGGCACGAGACAATGAGCAGTTCTTC
cdr3_aa: CASSLAKGARDNEQFF

clone_size: few
d_call: TRBD2
j_call: TRBJ2-7
v_call: TRBV5-5
cdr3_nt: TGTGCCAGCAGCGAGACTAGCGGGCTCTACGAGCAGTACTTC
cdr3_aa: CASSETSGLYEQYF

clone_size: NA
d_call: TRBD2
j_call: TRBJ2-2
v_call: TRBV6-2/TRBV6-3
cdr3_nt: TGTGCCAGCAGTTACGGGACTAGCGGGCTTACCGGGGAGCTGTTTTTT
cdr3_aa: CASSYGTSGLTGELFF

clone_size: NA
d_call: TRBD2
j_call: TRBJ2-1
v_call: TRBV3-1/TRBV3-2
cdr3_nt: TGTGCCAGCAGCCAAGTCCGTTTGCGGGGGGCCTACAATGAGCAGTTCTTC
cdr3_aa: CASSQVRLRGAYNEQFF

clone_size: NA
d_call: NA
j_call: TRBJ2-5
v_call: TRBV27
cdr3_nt: TGTGCCAGCAGTTTATTGGGGGAAGAGACCCAGTACTTC
cdr3_aa: CASSLLGEETQYF

clone_size: NA
d_call: NA
j_call: TRBJ2-2
v_call: TRBV7-3
cdr3_nt: TGTGCCAGCAGCCCCGCAAGCACCGGGGAGCTGTTTTTT
cdr3_aa: CASSPASTGELFF

clone_size: NA
d_call: NA
j_call: TRBJ1-2
v_call: TRBV12-3/TRBV12-4
cdr3_nt: TGTGCCAGCACCCGGGCCAGTAACTATGGCTACACCTTC
cdr3_aa: CASTRASNYGYTF

clone_size: NA
d_call: TRBD1
j_call: TRBJ1-4
v_call: TRBV24-1
cdr3_nt: TGTGCCACCAGTGACCGTGGGACAGGGGGCAGTGGTGAAAAACTGTTTTTT
cdr3_aa: CATSDRGTGGSGEKLFF